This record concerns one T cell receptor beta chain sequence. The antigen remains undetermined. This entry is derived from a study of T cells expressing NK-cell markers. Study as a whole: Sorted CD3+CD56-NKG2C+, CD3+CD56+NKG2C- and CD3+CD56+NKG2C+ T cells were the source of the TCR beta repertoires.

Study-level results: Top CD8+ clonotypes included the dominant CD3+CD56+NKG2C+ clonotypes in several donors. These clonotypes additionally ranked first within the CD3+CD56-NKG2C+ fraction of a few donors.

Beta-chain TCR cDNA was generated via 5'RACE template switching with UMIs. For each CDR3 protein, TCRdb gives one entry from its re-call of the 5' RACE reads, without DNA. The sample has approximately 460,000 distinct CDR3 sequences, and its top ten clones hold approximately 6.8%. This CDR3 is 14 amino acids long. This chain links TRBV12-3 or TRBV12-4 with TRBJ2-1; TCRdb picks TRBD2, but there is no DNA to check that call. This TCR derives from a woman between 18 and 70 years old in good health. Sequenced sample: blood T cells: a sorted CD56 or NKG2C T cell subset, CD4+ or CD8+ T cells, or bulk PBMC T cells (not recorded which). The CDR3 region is CASSPRTRWNEQFF.